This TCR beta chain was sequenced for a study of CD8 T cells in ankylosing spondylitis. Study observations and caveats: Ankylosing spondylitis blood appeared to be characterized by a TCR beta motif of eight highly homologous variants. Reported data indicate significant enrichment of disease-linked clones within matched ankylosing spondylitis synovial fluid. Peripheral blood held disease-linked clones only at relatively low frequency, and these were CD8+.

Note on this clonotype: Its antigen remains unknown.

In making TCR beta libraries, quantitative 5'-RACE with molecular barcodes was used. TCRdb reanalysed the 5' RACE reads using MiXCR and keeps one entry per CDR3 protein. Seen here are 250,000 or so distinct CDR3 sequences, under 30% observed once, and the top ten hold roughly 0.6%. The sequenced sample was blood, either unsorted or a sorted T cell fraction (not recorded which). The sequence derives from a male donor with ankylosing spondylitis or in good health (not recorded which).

The CDR3 reads CASSLGPGTGETQYF. The CDR3 DNA reads TGTGCCAGCAGCTTAGGGCCAGGAACGGGGGAGACCCAGTACTTC. The rearrangement joins TRBV5-4 to TRBJ2-5; weak D call: TRBD2 (5 bases). Trimming took 2 bases from V and 5 from J, leaving 16 bases between them. CDR1 is SGHNT, CDR2 YYREEE, per germline (reference sequence). The CDR3 covers 15 residues. Filled out from reference TRBV5-4 and TRBJ2-5, the complete variable domain reads ETGVTQSPTHLIKTRGQQVTLRCSSQSGHNTVSWYQQALGQGPQFIFQYYREEENGRGNFPPRFSGLQFPNYSSELNVNALELDDSALYLCASSLGPGTGETQYFGPGTRLLVL.